The clone carrying this T cell receptor (beta chain) was counted ten times or more. Its antigen is still unknown. Trimming removed 1 base at V and 0 bases at J, with 13 bases between. Germline-derived CDR1 and CDR2 are MGHDK and SYGVNS. This CDR3 is built from 16 residues. This entry belongs to a study of CD8+CD57+ T cells in acquired aplastic anemia. Study observations and caveats: Patients did not significantly differ from controls in CD8+ Simpson's diversity.

The authors sequenced patients whose flow cytometry had shown CD8+CD57+ cell expansion. TCR beta VDJ and CDR3 profiling used genomic DNA as template. TCRdb reprocessed the reads with MiXCR, giving one entry per CDR3 protein. The repertoire holds about 160,000 distinct CDR3 sequences, 48% seen once, with more than 30% in the top ten. This TCR was recovered from a human donor with aplastic anemia. Sequences were obtained from sorted CD4+, CD8+, or CD8+CD57+ T cells (not recorded which) from PBMCs. The chain employs TRBV25-1 and TRBJ2-7; maybe TRBD2 (6 bases). CDR3 DNA sequence: TGTGCCAGCAGTGAATCTCTTGGGACTTTCTCCTACGAGCAGTACTTC. Translation: CASSESLGTFSYEQYF.